This TCR beta chain was captured in a study of OX40 agonist ivuxolimab in advanced cancers. Produced via immunoSEQ multiplex PCR; TCRdb's table is partial and in-frame only. The profile covers under 65,000 clones, with around 90% appearing a single time and approximately 0.33% taken by the ten largest. The CDR3 contains 17 residues. The V and J ends lost 4 bases and 1 base, in that order; junction bases with no gene match: 4. Source: CD4+ or CD8+ T cells sorted from blood, taken in a trial of the OX40 agonist ivuxolimab. This clonotype was sampled from an adult with an advanced solid tumor such as melanoma, head and neck, liver or kidney cancer. The rearrangement links TRBV5-3 to TRBJ2-1; 14 bases map to TRBD2. TRBV5-3 is an ORF; its function is uncertain. CDR3 bases: TGTGCCAGAAGCACTGGACTAGCGGGGGGTTCCTACAATGAGCAGTTCTTC. Translating gives CARSTGLAGGSYNEQFF.